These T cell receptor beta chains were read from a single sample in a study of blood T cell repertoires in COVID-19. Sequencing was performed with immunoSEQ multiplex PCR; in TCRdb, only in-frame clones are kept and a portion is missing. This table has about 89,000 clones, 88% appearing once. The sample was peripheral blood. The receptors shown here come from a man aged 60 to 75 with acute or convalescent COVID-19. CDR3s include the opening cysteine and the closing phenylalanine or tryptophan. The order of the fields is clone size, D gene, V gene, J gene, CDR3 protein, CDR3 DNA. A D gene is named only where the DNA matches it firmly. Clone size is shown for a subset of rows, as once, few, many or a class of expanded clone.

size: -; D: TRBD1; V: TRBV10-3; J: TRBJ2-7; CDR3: CAISSGQGAYEQYF; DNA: TGTGCCATCAGTTCTGGACAGGGCGCCTACGAGCAGTACTTC
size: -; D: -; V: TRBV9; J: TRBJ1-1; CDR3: CASSAHRVSEAFF; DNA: TGTGCCAGCAGCGCCCACAGGGTTTCTGAAGCTTTCTTT
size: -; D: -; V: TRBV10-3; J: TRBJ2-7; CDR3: CAISPGQSHYEQYF; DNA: TGTGCCATCAGTCCCGGACAGTCCCACTACGAGCAGTACTTC
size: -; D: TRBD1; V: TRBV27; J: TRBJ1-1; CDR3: CASSLMVRGLRYGTEAFF; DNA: TGTGCCAGCAGTTTAATGGTCAGGGGGCTTAGATACGGCACTGAAGCTTTCTTT
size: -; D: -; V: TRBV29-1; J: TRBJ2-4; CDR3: CSAVLAKNIQYF; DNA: TGCAGCGCGGTCTTAGCCAAAAACATTCAGTACTTC
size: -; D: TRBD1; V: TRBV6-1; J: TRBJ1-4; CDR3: CASSEGDRNGEKLFF; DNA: TGTGCCAGCAGTGAAGGGGACAGAAACGGAGAAAAACTGTTTTTT
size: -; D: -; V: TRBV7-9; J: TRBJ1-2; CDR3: CASSWSGVGRSPDGYTF; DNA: TGTGCCAGCAGCTGGTCCGGGGTCGGCAGGTCCCCCGACGGCTACACCTTC
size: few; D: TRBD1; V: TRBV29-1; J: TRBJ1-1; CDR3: CSVLGQGAGAFF; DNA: TGCAGCGTTCTGGGACAGGGGGCAGGAGCTTTCTTT
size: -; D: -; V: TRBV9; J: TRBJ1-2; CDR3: CASGARNYGYTF; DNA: TGTGCCAGCGGGGCTCGAAACTATGGCTACACCTTC
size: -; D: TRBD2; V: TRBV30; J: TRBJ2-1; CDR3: CAYTRPGTSGTHEQFF; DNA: TGTGCATACACACGTCCGGGGACTAGCGGGACGCATGAGCAGTTCTTC
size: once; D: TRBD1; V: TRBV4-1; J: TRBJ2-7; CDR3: CASSQESRGREQYF; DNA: TGCGCCAGCAGCCAAGAATCCAGGGGGCGCGAGCAGTACTTC
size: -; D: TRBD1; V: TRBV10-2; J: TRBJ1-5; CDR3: CASRGTGTNQPQHF; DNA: TGCGCCAGCAGGGGGACAGGGACCAATCAGCCCCAGCATTTT
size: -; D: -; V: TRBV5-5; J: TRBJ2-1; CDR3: CASSLDSPDYFF; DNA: TGTGCCAGCAGCTTGGACAGCCCAGATTACTTCTTC
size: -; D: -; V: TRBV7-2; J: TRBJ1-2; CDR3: CASSLEGANYGYTF; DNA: TGTGCCAGCAGCTTAGAGGGAGCTAACTATGGCTACACCTTC
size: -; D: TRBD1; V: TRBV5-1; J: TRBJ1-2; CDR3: CASSPGTGVLHYGYTF; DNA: TGCGCCAGCAGCCCCGGGACAGGGGTTTTGCACTATGGCTACACCTTC
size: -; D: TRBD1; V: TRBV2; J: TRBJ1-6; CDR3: CASTRSRTGGSNSPLHF; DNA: TGTGCCAGCACTAGGAGCAGAACAGGGGGCTCGAATTCACCCCTCCACTTT
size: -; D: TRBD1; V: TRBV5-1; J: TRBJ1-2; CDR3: CASSLDTGTGGGYTF; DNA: TGCGCCAGCAGCTTGGACACCGGGACAGGGGGTGGCTACACCTTC
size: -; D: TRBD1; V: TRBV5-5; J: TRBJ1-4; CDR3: CASSWGTGANEKLFF; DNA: TGTGCCAGCAGCTGGGGGACAGGGGCTAATGAAAAACTGTTTTTT
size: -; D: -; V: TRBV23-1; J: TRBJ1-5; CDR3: CASRTDRSQPQHF; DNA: TGCGCCAGCAGGACCGACAGATCTCAGCCCCAGCATTTT
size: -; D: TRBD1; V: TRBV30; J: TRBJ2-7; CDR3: CAWLQGFEQYF; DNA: TGTGCCTGGCTACAGGGGTTCGAGCAGTACTTC
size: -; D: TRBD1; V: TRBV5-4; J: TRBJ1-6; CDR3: CASSVYRDRNNSPLHF; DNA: TGTGCCAGCAGCGTGTACCGGGACAGAAATAATTCACCCCTCCACTTT
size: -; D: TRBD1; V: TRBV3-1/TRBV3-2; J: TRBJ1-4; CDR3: CASSQDYPGNTGGNEKLFF; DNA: TGTGCCAGCAGCCAAGATTACCCGGGCAATACAGGGGGGAATGAAAAACTGTTTTTT
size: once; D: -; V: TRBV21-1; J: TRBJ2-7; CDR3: CASSRWTGHEQYF; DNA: TGTGCCAGCAGCAGATGGACAGGGCACGAGCAGTACTTC
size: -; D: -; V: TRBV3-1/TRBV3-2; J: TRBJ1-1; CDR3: CASTLGGLLNTEAFF; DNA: TGTGCCAGCACCTTAGGAGGCCTCTTGAACACTGAAGCTTTCTTT
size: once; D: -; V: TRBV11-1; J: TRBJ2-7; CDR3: CASSFRLTDRRFF; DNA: TGTGCCAGCAGCTTCCGTCTCACGGACCGGAGGTTCTTC
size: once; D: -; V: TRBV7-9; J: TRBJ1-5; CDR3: CASSLTGGEQPQHF; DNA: TGTGCCAGCAGCTTAACCGGGGGGGAGCAGCCCCAGCATTTT
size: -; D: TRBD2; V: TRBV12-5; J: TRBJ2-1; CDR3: CASGWVTSGSLEQFF; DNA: TGTGCTAGTGGTTGGGTGACTAGCGGGAGTCTTGAGCAGTTCTTC
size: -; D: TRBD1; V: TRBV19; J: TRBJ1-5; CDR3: CARPRQGAGQPQHF; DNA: TGTGCCCGACCACGACAGGGGGCAGGGCAGCCCCAGCATTTT
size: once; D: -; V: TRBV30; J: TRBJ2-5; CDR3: CAWSGFGFIVTGAQYF; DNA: TGTGCCTGGAGTGGGTTCGGCTTCATCGTCACGGGGGCCCAGTACTTC
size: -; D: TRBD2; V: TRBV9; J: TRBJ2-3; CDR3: CASSRAGTTDTQYF; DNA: TGTGCCAGCAGTCGAGCGGGAACCACAGATACGCAGTATTTT
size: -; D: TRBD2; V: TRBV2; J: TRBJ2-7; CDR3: CASSSTSGGHEQYF; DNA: TGTGCCAGCAGTTCGACTAGCGGGGGGCACGAGCAGTACTTC
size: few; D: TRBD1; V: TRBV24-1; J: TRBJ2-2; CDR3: CATTGAGGANTGELFF; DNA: TGTGCCACCACGGGGGCAGGGGGCGCGAACACCGGGGAGCTGTTTTTT
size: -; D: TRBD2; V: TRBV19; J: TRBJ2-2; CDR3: CASSTRGLAANTGELFF; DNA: TGTGCCAGTAGTACTAGGGGACTAGCGGCGAACACCGGGGAGCTGTTTTTT
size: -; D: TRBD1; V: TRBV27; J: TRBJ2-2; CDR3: CASSLGDRVNGELFF; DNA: TGTGCCAGCAGTTTAGGAGACAGGGTTAACGGGGAGCTGTTTTTT
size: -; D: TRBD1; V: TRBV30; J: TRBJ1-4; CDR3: CAWAGTGGNEKLFF; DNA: TGTGCCTGGGCCGGGACAGGGGGGAATGAAAAACTGTTTTTT
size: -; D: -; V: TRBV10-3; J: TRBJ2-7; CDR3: CAISQVLEDHAEQYF; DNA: TGTGCCATCAGTCAAGTACTAGAAGACCACGCCGAGCAGTACTTC
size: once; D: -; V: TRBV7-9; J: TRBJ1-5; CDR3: CASSPGGNQPQHF; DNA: TGTGCCAGCAGCCCCGGGGGCAATCAGCCCCAGCATTTT
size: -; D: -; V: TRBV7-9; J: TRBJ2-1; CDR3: CASSLATPEAGSQFF; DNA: TGTGCCAGCAGCTTAGCGACACCAGAGGCAGGGTCTCAGTTCTTC
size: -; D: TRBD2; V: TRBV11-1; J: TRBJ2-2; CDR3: CASSLGLADTGELFF; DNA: TGTGCCAGCAGCTTAGGACTAGCCGACACCGGGGAGCTGTTTTTT
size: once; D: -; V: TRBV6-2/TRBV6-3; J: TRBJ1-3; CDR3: CASSPTGTPGNTIYF; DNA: TGTGCCAGCAGTCCGACGGGGACACCTGGAAACACCATATATTTT
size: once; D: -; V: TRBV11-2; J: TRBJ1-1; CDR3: CASSLDGGVHTEAFF; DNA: TGTGCCAGCAGCTTAGATGGAGGGGTACACACTGAAGCTTTCTTT
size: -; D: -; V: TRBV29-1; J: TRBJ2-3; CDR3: CSVEDGGRPNTQYF; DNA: TGCAGCGTTGAAGACGGGGGGCGGCCGAATACGCAGTATTTT
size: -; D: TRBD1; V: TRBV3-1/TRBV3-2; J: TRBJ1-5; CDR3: CASSPSGGRNQPQHF; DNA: TGTGCCAGCAGCCCATCAGGGGGGCGAAATCAGCCCCAGCATTTT
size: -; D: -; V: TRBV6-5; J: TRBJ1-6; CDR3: CASSYSPLSPLHF; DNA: TGTGCCAGCAGTTACTCTCCCCTTTCACCCCTCCACTTT
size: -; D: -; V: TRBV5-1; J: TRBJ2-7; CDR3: CASSLDYYEQYF; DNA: TGCGCCAGCAGCTTGGACTACTACGAGCAGTACTTC
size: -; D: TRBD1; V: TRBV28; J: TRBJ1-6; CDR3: CATQGGTANSPLHF; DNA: TGTGCCACCCAAGGCGGGACAGCAAATTCACCCCTCCACTTT
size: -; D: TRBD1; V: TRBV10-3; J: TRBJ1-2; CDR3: CAISPGTANYGYTF; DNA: TGTGCCATCAGTCCCGGGACAGCTAACTATGGCTACACCTTC
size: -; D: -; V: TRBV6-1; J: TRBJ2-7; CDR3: CASSDGGSAYEQYF; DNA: TGTGCCAGCAGTGACGGGGGAAGCGCCTACGAGCAGTACTTC
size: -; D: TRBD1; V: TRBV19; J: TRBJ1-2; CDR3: CASNLPGQGLYGYTF; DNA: TGTGCCAGTAACCTCCCCGGACAGGGCCTCTATGGCTACACCTTC
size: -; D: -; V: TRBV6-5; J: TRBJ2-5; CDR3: CASNWQGDETQYF; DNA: TGTGCCAGCAACTGGCAGGGTGATGAGACCCAGTACTTC
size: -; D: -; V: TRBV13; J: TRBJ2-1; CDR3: CASSSFYEQFF; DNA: TGTGCCAGCAGCTCGTTCTACGAGCAGTTCTTC
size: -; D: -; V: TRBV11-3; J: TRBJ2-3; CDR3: CASSGGASTDTQYF; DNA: TGTGCCAGCAGCGGGGGGGCTAGCACAGATACGCAGTATTTT
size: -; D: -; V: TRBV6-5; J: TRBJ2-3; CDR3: CASGLAFASTDTQYF; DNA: TGTGCCAGCGGTCTAGCGTTCGCTAGCACAGATACGCAGTATTTT
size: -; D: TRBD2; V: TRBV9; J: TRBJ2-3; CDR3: CASSARLAGVTDTQYF; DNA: TGTGCCAGCAGCGCTAGACTAGCGGGGGTCACAGATACGCAGTATTTT